One and the same sample provided the 28 T cell receptor beta chains below, sequenced in a study of cytomegalovirus exposure and HLA in healthy donors. PCR primers comprised 60 Vbeta and 13 Jbeta primers. The data were produced by immunoSEQ multiplex PCR, yet TCRdb's version contains in-frame clones alone and is incomplete. The sample holds 80,000 to 95,000 clones. The sample was PBMCs. The receptors stem from a man aged 50 to 59 in good health and CMV-seropositive.

The chain joins TRBV18 to TRBJ2-1; 9 bases fit TRBD1. Germline CDR1 and CDR2: KGHSH and LQKENI. J gave up 7 bases and V 1 base, and 5 bases lay outside the gene matches. The CDR3 is 15 amino acids. The CDR3 reads CASSPRDRVMNEQFF. CDR3 coding DNA: TGTGCCAGCTCACCACGGGACAGGGTGATGAATGAGCAGTTCTTC.

V usage is TRBV7-9 and J usage is TRBJ2-3, with TRBD2 matching over 7 bases. Per germline, CDR1 SEHNR and CDR2 FQNEAQ (reference sequence). The CDR3 is made up of 19 amino acids. V gave up 1 base and J gave up 2 bases; unmatched junction bases: 15. CDR3 in DNA: TGTGCCAGCAGCTTAGGGTTATTGACTAGCAGACGGGACACAGATACGCAGTATTTT. Translated: CASSLGLLTSRRDTDTQYF.

The chain employs TRBV7-9 and TRBJ2-3; D is undetermined. This CDR3 has 12 residues. Germline V lookup: CDR1 SEHNR, CDR2 FQNEAQ (reference sequence). The V end lost 6 bases, the J end lost 4 bases, and 8 bases lay between the germline ends. CDR3 DNA: TGTGCCAGCAGAGAGATAGCAGATACGCAGTATTTT. As protein: CASREIADTQYF.

The chain combines TRBV6-6 with TRBJ2-3; TRBD1 matches 7 bases. V lost 4 bases and J lost 2; bases outside the gene matches: 9. This CDR3 is built from 16 residues. Germline-derived CDR1 and CDR2 are MNHNY and SVGAGI (reference sequence). CDR3 in amino acids: CASSSRTGSDTDTQYF. The CDR3 nucleotides are TGTGCCAGCAGTTCCAGGACAGGTTCGGACACAGATACGCAGTATTTT.

The chain has TRBV5-6 and TRBJ2-3; TRBD2 matches 13 bases. Germline V gives CDR1 SGHDT, CDR2 YYEEEE. J gave up 8 bases and V 3 bases, and 6 bases lay outside the gene matches. The CDR3 covers 15 residues. Written as DNA, the CDR3 is TGTGCCAGCAGCTCAGGACTAGCGGGAGATACTACGCAGTATTTT. Its protein is CASSSGLAGDTTQYF.

This sequence joins TRBV19 and TRBJ2-1, with 7 bases that match TRBD2. The CDR3 loop spans 14 amino acids. V was pared by 2 bases and J by 3 bases, with 1 base of the junction left unmatched. CDR1 and CDR2 from the germline V gene are LNHDA and SQIVND (reference sequence). Here the CDR3 reads CASSIWEGYNEQFF. CDR3 in DNA: TGTGCCAGTAGTATATGGGAGGGCTACAATGAGCAGTTCTTC.

The chain joins TRBV4-3 to TRBJ1-3; tentatively, D is TRBD1 (6 bases). Deletions cut 0 bases from V and 4 bases from J, with 13 bases between. Germline assignment: CDR1 LGHNA and CDR2 YSLEER. The CDR3 sequence is 16 residues long. Here the CDR3 reads CASSQDFGQNGNTIYF. The CDR3 DNA sequence: TGCGCCAGCAGCCAAGACTTCGGACAGAACGGAAACACCATATATTTT.

The rearrangement uses TRBV12-5 and TRBJ2-7, with D possibly TRBD2 on 5 matching bases. The CDR3 contains 14 residues. Germline loops: CDR1 LGHNT, CDR2 FRNRAP. V lost 6 bases to trimming and J lost 2 bases, with 14 bases between them. CDR3 loop: CASGPGLSPYEQYV. CDR3 DNA: TGTGCTAGTGGGCCCGGACTGAGTCCCTACGAGCAGTACGTC.

This chain connects TRBV30 to TRBJ2-1; D gene uncertain. Trimming took 1 base from V and 8 from J, leaving 15 bases between them. This CDR3 is built from 14 residues. The germline gives CDR1 GTSNPN, CDR2 SVGIG (reference sequence). CDR3 loop: CAWSALSLRDEQFF. Here the CDR3 DNA reads TGTGCCTGGAGTGCCCTGTCTCTCCGGGATGAGCAGTTCTTC.

V gene TRBV4-3 combines with J gene TRBJ2-1; D is unclear. V lost 0 bases and J 5 bases, leaving 11 bases between the germline ends. Germline values: CDR1 LGHNA, CDR2 YSLEER. The length of the CDR3 is 15 residues. The CDR3 region is CASSQELHINNEQFF. In DNA, the CDR3 is TGCGCCAGCAGCCAAGAATTGCACATCAACAATGAGCAGTTCTTC.

The chain is built from TRBV2 and TRBJ1-1, with a tentative D call TRBD1 (5 bases). The CDR3 consists of 15 residues. The germline V gene has CDR1 SNHLY and CDR2 FYNNEI. Trimming took 7 bases from V and 1 from J, leaving 16 bases between them. The CDR3 bases are TGTGCCAGCACCCCTCAAGGGACTCCGAACACTGAAGCTTTCTTT. Protein product: CASTPQGTPNTEAFF.

The chain combines TRBV4-2 with TRBJ1-5, with a weak D call TRBD1 (5 bases). Trimming took 2 bases from V and 4 from J, leaving 12 bases between them. The length of the CDR3 is 15 residues. Germline loops: CDR1 LGHNA, CDR2 YNFKEQ. The CDR3 loop reads CASSQWQGGNQPQHF. The CDR3 nucleotides read TGTGCCAGCAGCCAATGGCAGGGTGGTAATCAGCCCCAGCATTTT.

The chain joins TRBV27 to TRBJ1-2; tentatively, D is TRBD1 (5 bases). The V end was cut by 3 bases, the J end by 2 bases, with 7 bases between. The CDR3 sequence is 13 residues long. The germline V gene has CDR1 MNHEY and CDR2 SMNVEV (reference sequence). The CDR3 sequence: CASSFRENYGYTF. The CDR3 coding sequence is TGTGCCAGCAGTTTCAGGGAAAACTATGGCTACACCTTC.

This chain uses TRBV6-5 with TRBJ2-7; D may be TRBD1 (6 bases). The CDR3 sequence is 15 residues long. The V end was cut by 0 bases, the J end by 8 bases, with 17 bases between. From germline, CDR1 is MNHEY and CDR2 SVGAGI. CDR3: CASSYSKQGLGKQYV. The CDR3, as DNA: TGTGCCAGCAGTTACTCGAAACAGGGTCTTGGGAAGCAGTACGTC.

This CDR3 is CASRDPAGALHTQYF. CDR3 nucleotides: TGTGCCAGCAGAGATCCAGCGGGAGCGTTGCATACGCAGTATTTT. The chain uses TRBV6-5 and TRBJ2-3; 8 nucleotides match TRBD2. Per germline, CDR1 MNHEY and CDR2 SVGAGI. This CDR3 is built from 15 residues. V was clipped by 6 bases and J by 7 bases; unmatched bases: 12.

This chain's CDR3 is CASSTLTGGANQPQHF. The CDR3 DNA sequence: TGTGCCAGTAGTACCCTTACGGGGGGGGCCAATCAGCCCCAGCATTTT. This sequence joins TRBV19 and TRBJ1-5, with a possible D match to TRBD1 (6 bases). This CDR3 is 16 amino acids long. In germline, CDR1 is LNHDA, CDR2 SQIVND (reference sequence). Trimming pared 4 bases from V and 3 bases from J, leaving 16 bases between.

This chain uses TRBV7-8 with TRBJ2-7, with 10 nucleotides matching TRBD2. Germline assignment: CDR1 SGHVS and CDR2 FQNEAQ. Trimming took 1 base from V and 2 from J; bases not matched to a gene: 2. There are 15 residues in the CDR3. The CDR3 loop reads CASSLGAGGPYEQYF. Here the CDR3 DNA reads TGTGCCAGCAGCTTAGGAGCGGGAGGGCCCTACGAGCAGTACTTC.

The chain uses TRBV19 and TRBJ2-1; D possibly corresponds to TRBD2 (6 bases). Trimming cost V 3 bases and J 3 bases, with 18 bases left between them. This CDR3 is built from 17 residues. The germline V gene encodes CDR1 LNHDA and CDR2 SQIVND (reference sequence). The CDR3 coding sequence is TGTGCCAGTAGTATGGGTCTTTGGGGGGAGAGCTACAATGAGCAGTTCTTC. Translating it yields CASSMGLWGESYNEQFF.

V usage is TRBV30 and J usage is TRBJ1-2; 9 positions match TRBD1. Germline values: CDR1 GTSNPN, CDR2 SVGIG (reference sequence). The V segment lost 3 bases and the J segment 5 bases; nucleotides outside the gene matches: 10. The CDR3 is made up of 15 amino acids. The CDR3 DNA reads as TGTGCCTGGAGGGGGGACAGGGAACATTCGTATGGCTACACCTTC. It encodes CAWRGDREHSYGYTF.

The genes are TRBV30 and TRBJ1-2, with D perhaps matching TRBD1 (5 bases). The germline CDR1 and CDR2 sequences are GTSNPN and SVGIG (reference sequence). This CDR3 comprises 13 residues. With 2 bases removed from V and 7 bases from J, the gap between germline ends came to 14 bases. CDR3 sequence (DNA): TGTGCCTGGAGTACGGGAGGCAGGGTTGGCTACACCTTC. Its translation is CAWSTGGRVGYTF.

The chain is built from TRBV7-3 and TRBJ2-1; TRBD2 agrees at 7 bases. The CDR3 runs to 15 residues. CDR1 and CDR2 from the germline V gene are SGHTA and FQGTGA. The V and J ends lost 4 bases and 4 bases, in that order; junction bases with no gene match: 7. The CDR3: CASSSVLAPYNEQFF. CDR3 bases: TGTGCCAGCAGCTCCGTACTAGCGCCTTACAATGAGCAGTTCTTC.

The chain has TRBV2 and TRBJ1-2, with a weak D call TRBD1 (6 bases). Germline loops: CDR1 SNHLY, CDR2 FYNNEI. The V end was cut by 7 bases, the J end by 4 bases, with 16 bases between. The CDR3 covers 14 residues. The CDR3 region has the DNA TGTGCCAGCAACCGGGACACCAGTAGCTATGGCTACACCTTC. This encodes CASNRDTSSYGYTF.

The J gene is TRBJ2-7, the V gene TRBV5-1; TRBD2 matches 10 bases. V was pared by 2 bases and J by 4 bases, with 6 bases of the junction left unmatched. CDR3 size: 15 residues. Germline CDR1 reads SGHRS; CDR2 reads YFSETQ. The CDR3 loop reads CASSFDSGRTYEQYF. The CDR3 DNA reads as TGCGCCAGCAGCTTCGATAGCGGGAGGACTTACGAGCAGTACTTC.

The V gene is TRBV18, the J gene TRBJ2-7; TRBD2 agrees at 11 bases. The germline gives CDR1 KGHSH, CDR2 LQKENI. With V trimmed by 1 base and J by 7 bases, 12 bases remained unmatched. CDR3 length: 17 residues. CDR3 protein: CASSPLPLAGGPEEQYF. CDR3 nucleotides: TGTGCCAGCTCACCACTCCCCTTAGCGGGAGGGCCTGAAGAGCAGTACTTC.

The chain couples TRBV5-4 to TRBJ1-1, with 10 positions matching TRBD1. In germline, CDR1 is SGHNT, CDR2 YYREEE (reference sequence). The V gene end was trimmed by 4 bases and the J gene end by 3 bases; junction bases not matched to a gene: 6. This CDR3 has 15 amino acids. CDR3 region: CASSGTGVLHTEAFF. The CDR3 bases are TGTGCCAGCAGCGGGACAGGGGTCTTGCACACTGAAGCTTTCTTT.

The chain combines TRBV5-6 with TRBJ1-2; 10 bases are shared with TRBD1. This CDR3 has 15 residues. Germline CDR1 reads SGHDT; CDR2 reads YYEEEE. Trimming cost V 7 bases and J 7 bases; bases outside gene matches: 13. In nucleotides, the CDR3 is TGTGCCAGCCTTACAGTCGGACAGGGGGAGTCTGGCTACACCTTC. It yields the protein CASLTVGQGESGYTF. The whole variable domain, filled in from reference TRBV5-6 and TRBJ1-2, reads DAGVTQSPTHLIKTRGQQVTLRCSPKSGHDTVSWYQQALGQGPQFIFQYYEEEERQRGNFPDRFSGHQFPNYSSELNVNALLLGDSALYLCASLTVGQGESGYTFGSGTRLTVV.

The rearrangement uses TRBV2 and TRBJ1-1, with unresolved D. This CDR3 is 12 amino acids long. Germline lookup yields CDR1 SNHLY and CDR2 FYNNEI. Trimming left V 9 bases short and J 1 base short, with 9 bases between. CDR3 sequence: CASGRGNTEAFF. The CDR3 region has the DNA TGTGCCAGTGGGAGAGGGAACACTGAAGCTTTCTTT.

V is TRBV10-3 and J is TRBJ1-2; 9 nucleotides match TRBD1. V dropped 0 bases and J dropped 2; count of bases not matched to a gene: 7. The CDR3 contains 17 residues. Germline CDR1 reads ENHRY; CDR2 reads SYGVKD. CDR3 residues: CAISESEGQGGNYGYTF. The CDR3, as DNA: TGTGCCATCAGTGAGTCGGAGGGACAGGGCGGGAACTATGGCTACACCTTC.